The 5 T cell receptor beta chains reported below all come from one sample, sequenced in a study of beta chain features in type 1 diabetes (dated by TCRdb to the late 2010s). Their antigens remain unidentified. Receptor libraries were prepared by the immunoSEQ multiplex PCR assay. The entire amount of isolated RNA was reverse transcribed using the High Capacity cDNA Reverse Transcription Kit, so the sequenced TCRB transcripts were expressed ones. TCRdb obtained this table from immuneACCESS and retained in-frame rearrangements with V and J assigned. These tables miss some clones; where compared with another copy, unresolved V genes account for less than half of the shortfall, and the remainder is unexplained. For this sample there are a few hundred thousand clones; roughly an eighth appear just once. Over 0.015% of the sample belongs to the ten largest clones. Study-level results and caveats: In all four CD4+ subsets, TCRB CDR3 length was moderately but significantly shorter in type 1 diabetes patients.

Sequenced sample: naive CD4+ T cells from blood. The cell subset or site label here, explained by the study, means: true naive CD4+ T cells. These receptor sequences come from a man aged 25 to 40 with type 1 diabetes.

The sample holds a few counts of this clone. The chain is built from TRBV23-1 and TRBJ2-1; TRBD1 agrees at 9 bases. TRBV23-1 is treated as an ORF (open reading frame) with a function not yet certain. CDR3 length: 16 amino acids. Germline trimming cut 1 base from V and 5 bases from J; bases unmatched to any gene: 6. The CDR3 region is CASSQYRDRENNEQFF. The CDR3 DNA is TGCGCCAGCAGTCAATATCGGGACAGGGAAAACAATGAGCAGTTCTTC.

The chain links TRBV9 to TRBJ2-1; 15 positions match TRBD2. The CDR3 covers 19 residues. V shed 4 bases and J 3 bases; nucleotides not matched to a gene: 11. Germline loops: CDR1 SGDLS, CDR2 YYNGEE. The CDR3 DNA follows: TGTGCCAGCAGCCCTTGGACTAGCGGGAGGGAGAAACACTACAATGAGCAGTTCTTC. Amino acid sequence: CASSPWTSGREKHYNEQFF.

This clone was counted a few times. The V and J genes are TRBV2 and TRBJ2-2, with 9 bases identical to TRBD2. CDR3 length: 15 amino acids. The J segment lost 1 base and the V segment lost 5 bases, leaving 2 bases of the junction unmatched. Germline V gene sequence: CDR1 SNHLY, CDR2 FYNNEI. CDR3 region: CASSQTSGNTGELFF. For the CDR3, the DNA is TGTGCCAGCAGTCAGACTAGCGGGAACACCGGGGAGCTGTTTTTT.

This clone was counted a few times. The genes are TRBV11-3 and TRBJ2-1; 9 bases match TRBD2. The CDR3 has 15 amino acids. V shed 5 bases and J 4 bases; nucleotides not matched to a gene: 6. Germline V lookup: CDR1 SGHNT, CDR2 YENEEA. CDR3 amino acids: CASSPRLAAYNEQFF. The CDR3 DNA sequence: TGTGCCAGCAGCCCCCGACTAGCGGCTTACAATGAGCAGTTCTTC.

V gene TRBV5-4 combines with J gene TRBJ2-3, with D possibly matching TRBD2 (5 bases). The CDR3 spans 17 residues. Deletions cut 0 bases from V and 0 bases from J, with 14 bases between. Germline CDR1 and CDR2: SGHNT and YYREEE (reference sequence). For the CDR3, the DNA is TGTGCCAGCAGCTTGGGGCCCCCGGGATCTAGCACAGATACGCAGTATTTT. Its translation is CASSLGPPGSSTDTQYF.